The clone carrying this T cell receptor beta chain counts as medium-sized. Its antigen remains unknown. This sample is part of a study of T cell repertoires in aging, cancer and after chemotherapy. The overall study: Healthy donor repertoires were recorded over several months to years and showed clear clonal overlap. Roughly 10 million TCR reads made up the full dataset. Whole-study results and caveats: Across the chemotherapy interval, each cancer cohort showed higher median generation probability, suggesting thymic rebound. Untreated cancer patients had significantly lower blood TCR diversity than age-matched healthy donors.

Rearranged V-D-J TRB sequences were amplified with a mixed TRB-A/B primer pool. TCRdb re-called the multiplex PCR reads with MiXCR, one entry per CDR3 protein. The repertoire consists of about 11,000 distinct CDR3 sequences, with roughly 30% occurring once and the leading ten covering around 2%. Germline V gene data show CDR1 as GTSNPN and CDR2 as SVGIG (reference sequence). V was cut by 8 bases and J by 1 base, with 11 bases left in between. The CDR3 runs to 12 residues. The template was genomic DNA from peripheral blood, not RNA. What was sequenced was blood. The chain links TRBV30 to TRBJ1-2; no reliable D call. The sequence was collected from a human donor in good health. The CDR3 region is CAGLGDNYGYTF. The CDR3, as DNA: TGTGCCGGTCTTGGGGATAACTATGGCTACACCTTC.